The rows below give T cell receptor beta chains drawn from one sample of a study of stem cell transplantation in POMP-related autoinflammatory disease. Sequencing used immunoSEQ multiplex PCR; TCRdb keeps in-frame clones, though not all of them. The table includes some 70,000 clones, approximately 90% detected once. The sequencing here drew on CD4+ T cells from PBMCs, taken after stem cell transplantation. Every receptor here comes from a human patient with POMP-related autoinflammation and immune dysregulation (PRAID). Some T cells may have come from the graft donor. Both conserved end residues are part of each CDR3. D genes are given only for firm matches. Not every row has a clone size; where given, it reads once, few, many or a size class.

>.|TRBD1|TRBV28|TRBJ1-1
TGTGCCAGCCTATATACCGGGACAGGGGAAGCTTTCTTT
CASLYTGTGEAFF
>.|TRBD2|TRBV24-1|TRBJ2-1
TGTGCCACCAGTGACTTAGCGGGAGAAGGGGATGAGCAGTTCTTC
CATSDLAGEGDEQFF
>.|.|TRBV6-5|TRBJ1-2
TGTGCCAGCATCAAAAACAGAGGGGACTATGGCTACACCTTC
CASIKNRGDYGYTF
>.|.|TRBV19|TRBJ2-3
TGTGCCAGTAGTATTTCAGTCACAGATACGCAGTATTTT
CASSISVTDTQYF
>.|.|TRBV7-9|TRBJ2-5
TGTGCCAGCAGCTTAAACCGATTTCAAGAGACCCAGTACTTC
CASSLNRFQETQYF
>.|.|TRBV30|TRBJ1-2
TGTGCCTGGAGTGTAGGGGTCTACTATAGAAGCTACACCTTC
CAWSVGVYYRSYTF
>.|.|TRBV5-1|TRBJ2-1
TGCGCCAGCAGCTTGGGTCGGGGGGCCTACGACAATGAGCAGTTCTTC
CASSLGRGAYDNEQFF
>.|TRBD1|TRBV24-1|TRBJ1-2
TGTGCCACCAGTGAAGCGGACAGGGACTATGGCTACACCTTC
CATSEADRDYGYTF
>.|.|TRBV20-1|TRBJ2-5
TGCAGTGGGAGCAGGGTAGAGACCCAGTACTTC
CSGSRVETQYF
>.|.|TRBV7-6|TRBJ1-4
TGTGCCAGCAGCTCGACCTGGGATGAAAAACTGTTTTTT
CASSSTWDEKLFF
>.|TRBD2|TRBV28|TRBJ2-5
TGTGCCAGCAGCTCAAGCGGGGCCCTCCAAGAGACCCAGTACTTC
CASSSSGALQETQYF
>.|.|TRBV5-1|TRBJ2-4
TGCGCCAGCAGCCCGAGGGCATGGGGAAACATTCAGTACTTC
CASSPRAWGNIQYF
>.|.|TRBV9|TRBJ2-7
TGTGCCAGCAGCGTAGATTCCCACCTCGAGCAGTACTTC
CASSVDSHLEQYF
>.|TRBD1|TRBV24-1|TRBJ1-5
TGTGCCACCAGTGATCCCGGACAGGGGAATCAGCCCCAGCATTTT
CATSDPGQGNQPQHF
>.|TRBD2|TRBV6-6|TRBJ2-1
TGTGCCAGCATCTGGCTAGCGGGAGCCAATGAGCAGTTCTTC
CASIWLAGANEQFF
>.|.|TRBV30|TRBJ1-4
TGTGCCTGGAGGGACACAGGTATTGCGAGTGAAAAACTGTTTTTT
CAWRDTGIASEKLFF
>.|TRBD1|TRBV10-3|TRBJ2-7
TGTGCCATCACCCCGGGACAGGGGGCCTACGAGCAGTACTTC
CAITPGQGAYEQYF
>.|.|TRBV21-1|TRBJ2-6
TGTGCCAGCAGCAAAGCGCCGGGGTTCAGGGCCAACGTCCTGACTTTC
CASSKAPGFRANVLTF
>.|TRBD1|TRBV5-1|TRBJ2-2
TGCGCCAGCAGCTTCCGGGACAGGGGGTACACCGGGGAGCTGTTTTTT
CASSFRDRGYTGELFF
>.|.|TRBV7-9|TRBJ2-5
TGTGCCAGCAGCGCGGGACACATTAGGAGGGAGATCCAGTACTTC
CASSAGHIRREIQYF
>.|TRBD1|TRBV6-2/TRBV6-3|TRBJ2-6
TGTGCCAGCAGTGACCGGGACAGGGGTCCCGGGGCCAACGTCCTGACTTTC
CASSDRDRGPGANVLTF
>.|TRBD2|TRBV15|TRBJ2-5
TGTGCCACCAGCAGAGATATAGCGGGATCGGGGGAGACCCAGTACTTC
CATSRDIAGSGETQYF
>few|.|TRBV30|TRBJ2-1
TGTGCCTGGAGCGGGGTAGCGAATAATGAGCAGTTCTTC
CAWSGVANNEQFF
>.|TRBD2|TRBV18|TRBJ2-5
TGTGCCAGCTCACCATTAGCGGGAAGCCAAGAGACCCAGTACTTC
CASSPLAGSQETQYF
>.|.|TRBV6-5|TRBJ1-3
TGTGCCAGCAGCATTACAGAAACTGGAAACACCATATATTTT
CASSITETGNTIYF
>.|TRBD2|TRBV12-3/TRBV12-4|TRBJ2-7
TGTGCCAGCAGTAGTAGCGGGAGCGGCGAGCAGTACTTC
CASSSSGSGEQYF
>.|.|TRBV18|TRBJ2-5
TGTGCCAGCTCACCACTGCCGGTACAAGAGACCCAGTACTTC
CASSPLPVQETQYF
>.|TRBD1|TRBV6-5|TRBJ2-3
TGTGCCAGCAAGGGAGAGGGCGACAGGGGTGCGCAGTATTTT
CASKGEGDRGAQYF
>once|TRBD2|TRBV14|TRBJ2-1
TGTGCCAGCAGCCACACTAGCGGCAAATACAATGAGCAGTTCTTC
CASSHTSGKYNEQFF
>.|.|TRBV5-1|TRBJ1-2
TGCGCCAGCAGCTTGGCCGCGGGGGAAAGGTCTTATGGCTACACCTTC
CASSLAAGERSYGYTF
>.|TRBD1|TRBV6-4|TRBJ1-5
TGTGCCAGCAGTCTGACAGGGGAACAGCCCCAGCATTTT
CASSLTGEQPQHF
>few|TRBD1|TRBV19|TRBJ1-5
TGTGCCAGTAGTATAACGGCCTTCTCAGGGGGAAAGGGAAGACAGCCCCAGCATTTT
CASSITAFSGGKGRQPQHF
>.|.|TRBV2|TRBJ2-3
TGTGCCAGCAGGAACACAGATACGCAGTATTTT
CASRNTDTQYF
>.|TRBD2|TRBV19|TRBJ2-1
TGTGCCAGTAGAGCTAGCGGGAGGGGGTCCTACAATGAGCAGTTCTTC
CASRASGRGSYNEQFF
>.|TRBD2|TRBV4-1|TRBJ2-1
TGCGCCAGCAGCCAGGGACTAAATGAGCAGTTCTTC
CASSQGLNEQFF
>.|.|TRBV11-2|TRBJ1-1
TGTGCCAGCAGCTCCCAACAGGGCGCGGGTACTGAAGCTTTCTTT
CASSSQQGAGTEAFF
>.|.|TRBV9|TRBJ2-1
TGTGCCAGCAGCGTAGGGGGGACCCTGGTCTACAATGAGCAGTTCTTC
CASSVGGTLVYNEQFF
>.|.|TRBV7-8|TRBJ2-3
TGTGCCAGCAGCCCCCGGGGGCTGACTAGCACAGATACGCAGTATTTT
CASSPRGLTSTDTQYF
>.|.|TRBV12-3/TRBV12-4|TRBJ1-6
TGTGCCACCGGTAGTTTAAATTCACCCCTCCACTTT
CATGSLNSPLHF
>.|.|TRBV10-1|TRBJ2-1
TGCGCCAGCAGTGAGACGGGTTACAATGAGCAGTTCTTC
CASSETGYNEQFF
>.|TRBD2|TRBV15|TRBJ2-1
TGTGCCACCAGCAGAGATCCCAGGACTAGAAGGTCCAATGAGCAGTTCTTC
CATSRDPRTRRSNEQFF
>few|.|TRBV2|TRBJ2-1
TGTGCCAGCGGACCTCTCGGAGGTTACTACAATGAGCAGTTCTTC
CASGPLGGYYNEQFF
>.|TRBD1|TRBV18|TRBJ2-2
TGTGCCAGCTCACCCTCCAGGGGGCACGACGGGGAGCTGTTTTTT
CASSPSRGHDGELFF
>.|TRBD1|TRBV28|TRBJ1-6
TGTGCCAGCAACAGGGGTTCGCGGTCACCCCTCCACTTT
CASNRGSRSPLHF
>.|TRBD1|TRBV18|TRBJ2-1
TGTGCCAGCTCATCACCCCGGGACAGGGGATACAATGAGCAGTTCTTC
CASSSPRDRGYNEQFF
>.|.|TRBV6-5|TRBJ2-3
TGTGCCAGCAGTTTTCTCTCCAGCGGTACGCAGTATTTT
CASSFLSSGTQYF
>.|TRBD2|TRBV6-2/TRBV6-3|TRBJ2-3
TGTGCCAGCAGTTACTCGTTCGAGGCTAGCGGGGGGGCCACAGATACGCAGTATTTT
CASSYSFEASGGATDTQYF
>.|.|TRBV9|TRBJ1-1
TGTGCCAGCAGCGTAGAAGACAGATCCACTGAAGCTTTCTTT
CASSVEDRSTEAFF
>.|.|TRBV9|TRBJ1-4
TGTGCCAGCAGCGTAGAGGGGGTGGGTGAAAAACTGTTTTTT
CASSVEGVGEKLFF
>few|.|TRBV3-1/TRBV3-2|TRBJ1-6
TGTGCCAGCAGCCAGAGCTCCTATAATTCACCCCTCCACTTT
CASSQSSYNSPLHF
>.|.|TRBV19|TRBJ1-5
TGTGCCAGTAGAGGCCCCGGGGGGAATCAGCCCCAGCATTTT
CASRGPGGNQPQHF
>.|.|TRBV29-1|TRBJ2-5
TGCAGCGTAGAGACAGGCCAAGAGACCCAGTACTTC
CSVETGQETQYF
>.|.|TRBV7-2|TRBJ1-2
TGTGCCAGCAGCTTAGAGTCGGGACGATATGGCTACACCTTC
CASSLESGRYGYTF
>.|.|TRBV24-1|TRBJ1-2
TGTGCCACCAGTAAGGGGCGCTTCGATGGCTACACCTTC
CATSKGRFDGYTF
>.|.|TRBV7-9|TRBJ2-5
TGTGCCAGCAGCCCTGGGCGGGGCAGACTTCAAGAGACCCAGTACTTC
CASSPGRGRLQETQYF